This T cell receptor (beta chain) was sequenced for a study of blood T cells in healthy people across ages (dated by TCRdb to the mid-2010s). Turning to the overall study: In model experiments, template switching captured about one uniquely barcoded TCR beta cDNA molecule for every two T cells. To avoid experimental bias, donors of different ages were spread randomly across the sequencing lanes. Two additional independent replicas of 1 million unique cDNA reads from the same blood draw were analyzed for two donors (one aged 18 to 30 and one aged 80 or older). Age-related changes in TCR beta repertoire diversity were measured in the study by deep sequencing normalized with unique cDNA molecular identifiers. The donors were split into four age groups: young (average roughly 15 years), middle-aged (39), aged (62) and long-lived (roughly 86).

The donors were some 39 Caucasian individuals from Russia, aged roughly 6 to 90 years, who were systemically healthy. Each donor gave 8.5 to 10 milliliters of peripheral blood, collected into EDTA-treated Vacutainer tubes. Ficoll-Paque density-gradient centrifugation was used to isolate PBMCs, with at least 7 million obtained per sample. Trizol reagent was used to extract total RNA from the PBMCs, yielding at least 6 micrograms per sample. Naive CD45RAhigh/CD27high T cell percentages were measured by flow cytometry on a PBMC aliquot from every donor. Study-level results and caveats: Compared with the aged group, more naive CD4+ T cells, fewer expanded clones and increased TCR diversity were shown by the long-lived group, suggesting age selection. The percentage of naive T cells measured by flow cytometry correlated strongly with observed TCR beta diversity. As age increased, observed TCR beta diversity per million T cells dropped in a roughly linear way, and a significant reduction was already evident by age about 40. The CMV infection status of donors was not known, potentially confounding age-related changes in expanded clonotypes. Total diversity estimates from one million sequenced T cells were considered lower bounds and underestimates. Since profiling was done on bulk unsorted PBMCs, naive and antigen-experienced compartments could not be conclusively compared.

This clonotype appeared many times. Its antigen has not been determined. Base qualities are not at hand, and no much larger clone is one base apart. The library was obtained by 5' RACE. The instrument was an Illumina HiSeq 2500. The second PCR ran for roughly 6 to 11 cycles and used a J-beta primer mix along with a sample-barcoded 5' primer. A unique molecular identifier was introduced onto each TCR beta cDNA molecule by a template-switch 5' adaptor carrying 12 random nucleotides. Each sample yielded at least 3 million CDR3-containing paired-end reads. All of the RNA was converted into first-strand cDNA using the Mint cDNA synthesis kit, with a TRBC-specific oligonucleotide serving as the primer. All cDNA was treated with uracil-DNA glycosylase and then went through a first 18-cycle PCR with the universal primers M1SS and BC2_uni_R. In the authors' own workflow: For normalization, 1 million high-quality reads were randomly selected from each sample, with every read carrying a distinct molecular identifier. Reads sharing molecular identifiers were discarded rather than binned into consensus sequences. CDR3 identification, clonotype clustering and error correction used MiTCR with a Q25 quality threshold and the strictest error-elimination algorithm. Lower-bound total TCR beta diversity was estimated with a nonparametric unseen species model using Euler transformation. The public reads were run again by TCRdb, first through fastp at Q25 and then through MiXCR, and only productive beta chains were kept. For every CDR3 protein sequence, its rows merge into one entry that carries the most common genes and DNA. The V and J calls and clone size are TCRdb's, not the authors'. The sample contains about 1,400,000 distinct CDR3 sequences, around 42% of them found a single time. Together, the top ten hold 7% to 9.5% of the sample.

There are 15 amino acids in the CDR3, from cysteine to phenylalanine inclusive. Only CDR3 DNA is held: 45 bases, read in frame from base 1. V is reduced by 0 bases and J by 5 bases, leaving a spacing of 15 bases between them. The CDR1 and CDR2 encoded by the germline V gene are SGHRS and YFSETQ. The rearranged segments are TRBV5-1 and TRBJ2-7; the D gene identity is not certain. This TCR derives from a young woman in good health. Source material: blood. The CDR3 sequence is CASSLGRQLSHEQYF. The bases are TGCGCCAGCAGCTTGGGGCGGCAGTTGAGCCACGAGCAGTACTTC.